The 16 T cell receptor beta chains below were found in one sample sequenced in a study of T cell repertoires in cytomegalovirus infection. These receptors' antigens are unknown. Each CDR3 protein is one row after TCRdb ran MiXCR on the reads. Counted here are 45,000 to 65,000 distinct CDR3 sequences, roughly a fifth occurring once; the ten biggest clones make up over 75%. The sample consisted of CD8+ T cells from cultured PBMCs, taken from culture after CMV antigen stimulation. All receptors come from a human donor in good health (CMV status not recorded). Some clones in this sample may be carry-over from other donors' samples.

The V and J genes are TRBV5-6 and TRBJ2-3; 7 bases match TRBD2. CDR3 length: 14 amino acids. From germline, CDR1 is SGHDT and CDR2 YYEEEE. Trimming took 4 bases from V and 2 from J; bases not matched to a gene: 4. The CDR3, as DNA: TGTGCCAGCAGCAGAGCGGGGAACACAGATACGCAGTATTTT. The encoded protein is CASSRAGNTDTQYF.

This clonotype showed up just a few times. V and J are TRBV7-2 and TRBJ1-2; D is ambiguous. This CDR3 has 14 residues. The ends were cut back, 1 base at V and 0 bases at J, with 6 bases in the middle. Germline V gene lookup returns CDR1 SGHTA and CDR2 FQGNSA. This CDR3 is CASSLGTSNYGYTF. The CDR3 nucleotides read TGTGCCAGCAGCTTAGGTACTTCTAACTATGGCTACACCTTC.

This clonotype came up many times. The chain has TRBV7-2 and TRBJ1-1; no firm D call. The V end was cut by 0 bases, the J end by 10 bases, with 18 bases between. The germline gives CDR1 SGHTA, CDR2 FQGNSA. The CDR3 covers 15 residues. CDR3 sequence reads: CASSLAIGQASRAFF. CDR3 nucleotide sequence: TGTGCCAGCAGCTTAGCGATTGGTCAGGCATCTCGAGCTTTCTTT.

In its sample, this clonotype was seen a few times. The rearrangement joins TRBV15 to TRBJ1-5; D remains ambiguous. Germline CDR1 and CDR2: LNHNV and YYDKDF (reference sequence). The CDR3 runs 13 residues. V was pared by 9 bases and J by 5 bases, with 14 bases between. CDR3 residues: CATRTDGYQPQHF. Written as DNA, the CDR3 is TGTGCCACGCGAACGGACGGGTATCAGCCCCAGCATTTT.

This sequence joins TRBV7-3 and TRBJ2-5; TRBD2 matches at 9 bases. Trimming took 3 bases from V and 5 from J; bases not matched to a gene: 4. Germline-derived CDR1 and CDR2 are SGHTA and FQGTGA. The CDR3 is 14 amino acids. CDR3 sequence (DNA): TGTGCCAGCAGCTTGGGCGGGGGGGCCGAGACCCAGTACTTC. Translated, it gives CASSLGGGAETQYF.

This clonotype occurred once. The chain carries TRBV9 and TRBJ2-1, with 8 bases identical to TRBD1. CDR3 length: 17 residues. Germline V gives CDR1 SGDLS, CDR2 YYNGEE. Germline trimming cut 4 bases from V and 6 bases from J; bases unmatched to any gene: 15. The CDR3 nucleotides are TGTGCCAGCAGCCACCCAGGGGGCAGCCGAGCTACCAATGAGCAGTTCTTC. Translation: CASSHPGGSRATNEQFF.

This clonotype has a handful of counts. This sequence joins TRBV7-8 and TRBJ1-5; D is perhaps TRBD1 (6 bases). V shed 0 bases and J shed 5 bases, with 14 bases lying between them. The CDR3 totals 16 residues. The V gene's germline CDR1 is SGHVS and CDR2 FQNEAQ. This CDR3 is CASSLALGGHDQPQHF. CDR3 nucleotide sequence: TGTGCCAGCAGCTTAGCGCTGGGGGGGCATGATCAGCCCCAGCATTTT.

This clonotype has only a few counts. This chain joins TRBV15 and TRBJ2-1, with 10 bases that match TRBD2. Unmatched junction bases numbered 6, after V lost 0 bases and J lost 10 bases. The CDR3 contains 15 residues. Germline CDR1 reads LNHNV; CDR2 reads YYDKDF (reference sequence). CDR3 protein: CATSRERASGGEQFF. In DNA form, the CDR3 reads TGTGCCACCAGCAGAGAGAGGGCTAGCGGGGGCGAGCAGTTCTTC.

The V call is TRBV27, the J call TRBJ2-7; 13 bases align to TRBD2. The CDR3 totals 14 residues. V was clipped by 8 bases and J by 5 bases; unmatched bases: 6. CDR1 MNHEY and CDR2 SMNVEV come from the germline V gene (reference sequence). The CDR3 coding sequence is TGTGCCAGCGCTACCGGGACTAGCGGGGACGAGCAGTACTTC. Its translation: CASATGTSGDEQYF.

This clonotype was observed at least ten times. V and J are TRBV19 and TRBJ1-1, with D maybe TRBD1 (5 bases). Germline CDR1 LNHDA, CDR2 SQIVND (reference sequence). The ends were cut back, 3 bases at V and 0 bases at J, with 11 bases in the middle. The CDR3 spans 15 residues. The CDR3 coding sequence is TGTGCCAGTAGTATTAGTGCAGGGCTGAACACTGAAGCTTTCTTT. As protein: CASSISAGLNTEAFF. The full variable domain, with the rest looked up from reference TRBV19 and TRBJ1-1, is DGGITQSPKYLFRKEGQNVTLSCEQNLNHDAMYWYRQDPGQGLRLIYYSQIVNDFQKGDIAEGYSVSREKKESFPLTVTSAQKNPTAFYLCASSISAGLNTEAFFGQGTRLTVV.

DNA for the CDR3: TGTGCCAGCAGCTTTCTAAGGAACACCGGGGAGCTGTTTTTT. This encodes CASSFLRNTGELFF. The rearrangement uses TRBV7-2 and TRBJ2-2, with D uncertain. V lost 3 bases, J lost 1 base, and 6 bases lay in between. In germline, CDR1 is SGHTA, CDR2 FQGNSA. The CDR3 totals 14 residues.

This clonotype has more than one count but fewer than ten. This chain joins TRBV7-2 and TRBJ1-2; maybe TRBD1 (5 bases). The length of the CDR3 is 15 residues. Trimming cost V 7 bases and J 3 bases, with 18 bases left between them. CDR1 is SGHTA, CDR2 FQGNSA, per germline. The CDR3 nucleotides read TGTGCCAGCACTTCTTCGCGGGGGAATTACTATGGCTACACCTTC. Its translation: CASTSSRGNYYGYTF.

This clonotype was detected only a few times. The V gene is TRBV28, the J gene TRBJ1-1; D gene uncertain. The CDR3 spans 12 residues. V lost 6 bases and J 6 bases, leaving 11 bases between the germline ends. Germline loops: CDR1 MDHEN, CDR2 SYDVKM. This CDR3 reads CASRAIGAEAFF. CDR3 coding DNA: TGTGCCAGCAGGGCGATTGGCGCTGAAGCTTTCTTT.

The rearrangement uses TRBV15 and TRBJ2-7; D is unresolved. The CDR3 runs to 13 residues. The V and J ends lost 8 bases and 2 bases respectively, with 13 bases between them. Germline CDR1 LNHNV, CDR2 YYDKDF (reference sequence). CDR3 sequence reads: CATQSPDAYEQYF. CDR3 sequence (DNA): TGTGCCACCCAGTCCCCGGATGCCTACGAGCAGTACTTC.

This clonotype occurred a few times. This sequence joins TRBV4-1 and TRBJ2-3; possible D gene TRBD2, 6 bases. The CDR3 is 17 residues long. The ends were cut back, 3 bases at V and 0 bases at J, with 16 bases in the middle. The V gene's germline CDR1 is MGHRA and CDR2 YSYEKL. The CDR3 here is CASSHPRNSGSTDTQYF. DNA of the CDR3: TGCGCCAGCAGCCACCCAAGGAACAGCGGGAGCACAGATACGCAGTATTTT.

CDR3 DNA sequence: TGTGCCATCAGTTCCGTAGGGTCCGATACCCGGACCACGAACACCGGGGAGCTGTTTTTT. Translating gives CAISSVGSDTRTTNTGELFF. This chain uses TRBV10-3 with TRBJ2-2, with D uncertain. This CDR3 comprises 20 residues. V shed 5 bases and J shed 0 bases, with 25 bases lying between them. CDR1 and CDR2 (germline): ENHRY, SYGVKD.